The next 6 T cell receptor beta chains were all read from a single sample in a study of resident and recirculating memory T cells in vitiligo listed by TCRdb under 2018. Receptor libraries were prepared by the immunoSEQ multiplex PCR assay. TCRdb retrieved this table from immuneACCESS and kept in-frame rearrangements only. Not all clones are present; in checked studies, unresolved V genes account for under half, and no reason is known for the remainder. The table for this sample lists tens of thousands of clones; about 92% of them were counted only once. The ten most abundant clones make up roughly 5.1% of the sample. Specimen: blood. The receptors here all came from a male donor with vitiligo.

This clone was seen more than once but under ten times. As DNA, the CDR3 is TGTGCCAGCAGTGATGGCCAGGTCCGTCCCGGGGAGCTGTTTTTT. Residues: CASSDGQVRPGELFF. The rearrangement uses TRBV6-1 and TRBJ2-2, with D unclear. The germline V gene has CDR1 MNHNS and CDR2 SASEGT. CDR3 length: 15 residues. V was trimmed by 3 bases and J by 6 bases, leaving 14 bases between them.

CDR3 amino acids: CASSDGSGNGNEQFF. CDR3 coding DNA: TGTGCCAGCAGTGACGGGTCGGGGAATGGGAATGAGCAGTTCTTC. The J gene is TRBJ2-1, the V gene TRBV2, with D possibly TRBD2 on 5 matching bases. The CDR3 consists of 15 residues. From germline, CDR1 is SNHLY and CDR2 FYNNEI. V was shortened by 3 bases and J by 7 bases, with 16 bases between the two germline ends.

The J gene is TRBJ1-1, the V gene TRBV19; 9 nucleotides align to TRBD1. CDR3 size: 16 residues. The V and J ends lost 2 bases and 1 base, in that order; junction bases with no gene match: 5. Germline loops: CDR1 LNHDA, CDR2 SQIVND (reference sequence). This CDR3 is CASSIMGQGSNTEAFF. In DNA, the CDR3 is TGTGCCAGTAGTATAATGGGACAGGGTTCGAACACTGAAGCTTTCTTT.

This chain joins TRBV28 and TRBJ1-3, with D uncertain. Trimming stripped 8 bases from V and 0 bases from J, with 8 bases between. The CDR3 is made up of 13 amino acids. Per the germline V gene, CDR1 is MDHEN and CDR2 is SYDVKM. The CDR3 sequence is CASSLGSGNTIYF. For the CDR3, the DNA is TGTGCCAGCTCCCTAGGCTCTGGAAACACCATATATTTT. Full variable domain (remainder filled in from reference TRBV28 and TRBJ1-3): DVKVTQSSRYLVKRTGEKVFLECVQDMDHENMFWYRQDPGLGLRLIYFSYDVKMKEKGDIPEGYSVSREKKERFSLILESASTNQTSMYLCASSLGSGNTIYFGEGSWLTVV.

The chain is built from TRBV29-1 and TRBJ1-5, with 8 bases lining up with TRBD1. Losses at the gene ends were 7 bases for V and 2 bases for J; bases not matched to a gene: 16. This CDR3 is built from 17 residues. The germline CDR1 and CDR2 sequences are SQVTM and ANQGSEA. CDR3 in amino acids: CSAPRRGQDIGNQPQHF. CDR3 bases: TGCAGCGCGCCACGCAGGGGGCAGGATATTGGCAATCAGCCCCAGCATTTT.

Here the CDR3 DNA reads TGTGCCAGCTCACCAGAGCTAGGGGCTTATGGCTACACCTTC. This encodes CASSPELGAYGYTF. This chain links TRBV18 with TRBJ1-2; a weak D match, TRBD1 (5 bases). The germline V gene has CDR1 KGHSH and CDR2 LQKENI. V shed 2 bases and J shed 5 bases, with 12 bases lying between them. CDR3 length equals 14 residues. Full variable domain (missing parts from reference TRBV18 and TRBJ1-2): NAGVMQNPRHLVRRRGQEARLRCSPMKGHSHVYWYRQLPEEGLKFMVYLQKENIIDESGMPKERFSAEFPKEGPSILRIQQVVRGDSAAYFCASSPELGAYGYTFGSGTRLTVV.